A selection of T cell receptor beta chains follows, all from one sample in a study of T-cell reconstitution after alpha-beta-depleted transplantation in children. TCRdb redid the calling of the PCR reads with MiXCR, one entry per CDR3 protein. The sample lists more than 200,000 distinct CDR3 sequences, over 15% seen once, with around two fifths in the top ten. The sample here was PBMCs, mostly from graft donor cells, taken 360 days after TCRalphabeta/CD19-depleted stem cell transplant. These receptors originate from a male patient under 10 years old who had a stem cell transplant for acute lymphoblastic leukemia, so the T cells may come from the graft donor. The CDR3 runs from the conserved cysteine through the conserved F or W. Each record gives: CDR3 length, clone size, V gene, J gene, CDR3 protein. Size values are once, few and many counts, or a class for expanded clones, and some rows have none.

len: 11; abundance: few; v_gene: TRBV6-2/TRBV6-3; j_gene: TRBJ2-7; CDR3aa: CASSSGVEQYF
len: 13; abundance: NA; v_gene: TRBV6-5; j_gene: TRBJ2-2; CDR3aa: CASSYPGGGELFF
len: 19; abundance: few; v_gene: TRBV6-1; j_gene: TRBJ1-5; CDR3aa: CASSEAWEVRQGRDQPQHF
len: 13; abundance: NA; v_gene: TRBV27; j_gene: TRBJ1-2; CDR3aa: CASSLRGNSGYTF
len: 14; abundance: few; v_gene: TRBV5-1; j_gene: TRBJ2-3; CDR3aa: CASSLPGTTDTQYF
len: 13; abundance: few; v_gene: TRBV5-1; j_gene: TRBJ1-2; CDR3aa: CASSAGGIYGYTF
len: 14; abundance: few; v_gene: TRBV11-2; j_gene: TRBJ2-1; CDR3aa: CASSSILSYNEQFF
len: 15; abundance: many; v_gene: TRBV7-2; j_gene: TRBJ1-5; CDR3aa: CASSSTGSRNQPQHF
len: 15; abundance: NA; v_gene: TRBV4-1; j_gene: TRBJ2-2; CDR3aa: CASSQETSNTGELFF
len: 12; abundance: few; v_gene: TRBV12-3/TRBV12-4; j_gene: TRBJ1-1; CDR3aa: CASSFEGTEAFF
len: 15; abundance: NA; v_gene: TRBV2; j_gene: TRBJ1-5; CDR3aa: CASSDWAGRNQPQHF
len: 13; abundance: NA; v_gene: TRBV20-1; j_gene: TRBJ1-5; CDR3aa: CSLGDYSNQPQHF
len: 16; abundance: NA; v_gene: TRBV7-9; j_gene: TRBJ2-7; CDR3aa: CASSATPGQGAEEQYF
len: 13; abundance: NA; v_gene: TRBV19; j_gene: TRBJ1-2; CDR3aa: CASITREGSGYTF
len: 12; abundance: NA; v_gene: TRBV20-1; j_gene: TRBJ1-1; CDR3aa: CSAPLGAVEAFF
len: 14; abundance: NA; v_gene: TRBV7-9; j_gene: TRBJ1-1; CDR3aa: CASSKPDRNTEAFF
len: 18; abundance: few; v_gene: TRBV6-2/TRBV6-3; j_gene: TRBJ2-7; CDR3aa: CASSPAGTGGRTPYEQYF
len: 14; abundance: few; v_gene: TRBV9; j_gene: TRBJ2-1; CDR3aa: CASSPGLEEERGFF
len: 15; abundance: NA; v_gene: TRBV4-3; j_gene: TRBJ2-1; CDR3aa: CASSQRWGSYNEQFF
len: 14; abundance: few; v_gene: TRBV10-3; j_gene: TRBJ2-3; CDR3aa: CATLWDTSTDTQYF
len: 15; abundance: many; v_gene: TRBV28; j_gene: TRBJ2-6; CDR3aa: CASRTGGSGANVLTF
len: 13; abundance: NA; v_gene: TRBV19; j_gene: TRBJ2-7; CDR3aa: CASSISTSYEQYF
len: 13; abundance: few; v_gene: TRBV19; j_gene: TRBJ2-1; CDR3aa: CASRGTGYNEQFF
len: 16; abundance: few; v_gene: TRBV5-1; j_gene: TRBJ2-3; CDR3aa: CASSLEGDGEPDTQYF
len: 15; abundance: NA; v_gene: TRBV5-1; j_gene: TRBJ2-1; CDR3aa: CASSWDHPTYNEQFF
len: 12; abundance: many; v_gene: TRBV18; j_gene: TRBJ2-5; CDR3aa: CASSGNQETQYF
len: 14; abundance: few; v_gene: TRBV7-8; j_gene: TRBJ2-2; CDR3aa: CASSLRGWTGELFF
len: 16; abundance: NA; v_gene: TRBV12-3/TRBV12-4; j_gene: TRBJ1-2; CDR3aa: CASSFGGQGLGYGYTF
len: 19; abundance: NA; v_gene: TRBV5-1; j_gene: TRBJ2-3; CDR3aa: CATARSRDRGPGGTDTQYF
len: 16; abundance: NA; v_gene: TRBV7-8; j_gene: TRBJ1-5; CDR3aa: CASSIRDTLLDQPQHF
len: 14; abundance: few; v_gene: TRBV6-2/TRBV6-3; j_gene: TRBJ2-3; CDR3aa: CASTKTGGKDTQYF
len: 14; abundance: few; v_gene: TRBV4-1; j_gene: TRBJ2-7; CDR3aa: CASSHSPWGDEQYF
len: 16; abundance: NA; v_gene: TRBV27; j_gene: TRBJ2-2; CDR3aa: CASSLTPYSNTGELFF
len: 14; abundance: NA; v_gene: TRBV25-1; j_gene: TRBJ2-5; CDR3aa: CASSAGGQQETQYF
len: 14; abundance: NA; v_gene: TRBV7-2; j_gene: TRBJ2-5; CDR3aa: CASSPTLYQETQYF
len: 13; abundance: few; v_gene: TRBV20-1; j_gene: TRBJ2-5; CDR3aa: CSAVQGARETQYF
len: 11; abundance: NA; v_gene: TRBV5-1; j_gene: TRBJ1-2; CDR3aa: CASSLPVGYTF
len: 18; abundance: many; v_gene: TRBV24-1; j_gene: TRBJ2-3; CDR3aa: CATSDPTKQGLITDTQYF
len: 14; abundance: NA; v_gene: TRBV6-2/TRBV6-3; j_gene: TRBJ2-7; CDR3aa: CASSYGGDPYEQYF
len: 15; abundance: few; v_gene: TRBV18; j_gene: TRBJ1-1; CDR3aa: CASSRGQGRNTEAFF
len: 14; abundance: few; v_gene: TRBV7-2; j_gene: TRBJ2-3; CDR3aa: CASSLRRGGDTQYF
len: 15; abundance: few; v_gene: TRBV12-3/TRBV12-4; j_gene: TRBJ2-1; CDR3aa: CATYLAGEFKGEQFF
len: 12; abundance: NA; v_gene: TRBV25-1; j_gene: TRBJ1-1; CDR3aa: CASRDRNTEAFF
len: 15; abundance: NA; v_gene: TRBV9; j_gene: TRBJ2-7; CDR3aa: CASSVSSGVSYEQYF
len: 17; abundance: few; v_gene: TRBV9; j_gene: TRBJ2-4; CDR3aa: CASSVGTGGPLKNIQYF